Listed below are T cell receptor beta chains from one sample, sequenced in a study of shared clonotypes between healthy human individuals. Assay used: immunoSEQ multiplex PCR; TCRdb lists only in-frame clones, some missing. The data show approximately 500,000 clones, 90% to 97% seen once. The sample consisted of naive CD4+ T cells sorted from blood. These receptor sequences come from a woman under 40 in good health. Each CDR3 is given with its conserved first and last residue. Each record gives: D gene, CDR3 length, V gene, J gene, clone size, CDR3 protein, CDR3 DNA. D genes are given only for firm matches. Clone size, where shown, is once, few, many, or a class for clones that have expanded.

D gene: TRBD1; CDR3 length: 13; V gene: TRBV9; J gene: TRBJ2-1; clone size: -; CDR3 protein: CASSVVGTGEQFF; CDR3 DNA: TGTGCCAGCAGCGTAGTGGGGACAGGTGAGCAGTTCTTC
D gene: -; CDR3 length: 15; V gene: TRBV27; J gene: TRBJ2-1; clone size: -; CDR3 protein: CASSLWGAPYNEQFF; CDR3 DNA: TGTGCCAGCAGTTTATGGGGGGCCCCCTACAATGAGCAGTTCTTC
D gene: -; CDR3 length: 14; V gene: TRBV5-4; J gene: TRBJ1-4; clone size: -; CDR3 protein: CASSQGTANEKLFF; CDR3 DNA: TGTGCCAGCAGTCAGGGTACGGCTAATGAAAAACTGTTTTTT
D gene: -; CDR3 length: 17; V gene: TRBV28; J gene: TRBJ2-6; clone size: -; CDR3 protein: CASSLAAARSGANVLTF; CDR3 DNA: TGTGCCAGCAGTTTGGCGGCAGCCCGCTCTGGGGCCAACGTCCTGACTTTC
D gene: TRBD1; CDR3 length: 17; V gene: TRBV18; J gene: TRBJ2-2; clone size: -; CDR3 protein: CASSPRTGTGLTGELFF; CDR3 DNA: TGTGCCAGCTCACCACGGACCGGGACAGGGCTCACCGGGGAGCTGTTTTTT
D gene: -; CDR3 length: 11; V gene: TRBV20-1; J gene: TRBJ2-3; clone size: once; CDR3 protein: CSARKGGTQYF; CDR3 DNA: TGCAGTGCCCGGAAGGGGGGTACGCAGTATTTT
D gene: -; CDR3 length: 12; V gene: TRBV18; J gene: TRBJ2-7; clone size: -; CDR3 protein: CASSPTVYEQYF; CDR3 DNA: TGTGCCAGCTCACCTACAGTATACGAGCAGTACTTC
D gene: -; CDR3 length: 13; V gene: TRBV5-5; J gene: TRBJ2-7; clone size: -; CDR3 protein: CAREQGTSYEQYF; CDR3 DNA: TGTGCCAGGGAACAGGGTACTTCCTACGAGCAGTACTTC
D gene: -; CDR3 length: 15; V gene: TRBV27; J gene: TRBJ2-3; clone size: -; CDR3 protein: CASSHQQLRTDTQYF; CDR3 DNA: TGTGCCAGCAGTCACCAGCAGCTGAGGACAGATACGCAGTATTTT
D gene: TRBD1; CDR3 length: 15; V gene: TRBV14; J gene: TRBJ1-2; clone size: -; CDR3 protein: CASSQTRQGFYGYTF; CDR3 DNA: TGTGCCAGCAGCCAGACTCGACAGGGGTTCTATGGCTACACCTTC
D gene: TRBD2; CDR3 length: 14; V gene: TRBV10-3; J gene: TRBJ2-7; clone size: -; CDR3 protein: CAISAPGLEYEQYF; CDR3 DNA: TGTGCCATCAGTGCGCCGGGACTAGAGTACGAGCAGTACTTC
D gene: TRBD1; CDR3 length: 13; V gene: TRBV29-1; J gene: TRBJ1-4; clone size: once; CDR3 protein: CSVSVQGNEKLFF; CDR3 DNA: TGCAGCGTTAGCGTACAGGGGAATGAAAAACTGTTTTTT
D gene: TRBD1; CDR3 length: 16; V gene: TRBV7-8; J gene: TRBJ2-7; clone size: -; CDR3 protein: CAGSWDRNTHSYEQYF; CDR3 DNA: TGTGCCGGGTCCTGGGACAGAAATACTCACTCCTACGAGCAGTACTTC
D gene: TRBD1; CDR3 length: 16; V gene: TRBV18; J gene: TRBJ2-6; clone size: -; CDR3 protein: CASPSIGDSPPNVLTF; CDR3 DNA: TGTGCCAGCCCCTCCATCGGGGACAGCCCACCCAACGTCCTGACTTTC
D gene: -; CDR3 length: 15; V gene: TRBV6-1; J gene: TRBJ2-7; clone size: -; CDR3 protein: CASTRGTPREGEQYF; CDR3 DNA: TGTGCCAGCACCCGCGGGACTCCCAGAGAGGGGGAGCAGTACTTC
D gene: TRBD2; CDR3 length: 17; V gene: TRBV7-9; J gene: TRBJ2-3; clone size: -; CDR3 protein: CASNSQGAGGPEDTQYF; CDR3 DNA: TGTGCCAGCAATTCCCAAGGGGCGGGAGGGCCGGAAGATACGCAGTATTTT
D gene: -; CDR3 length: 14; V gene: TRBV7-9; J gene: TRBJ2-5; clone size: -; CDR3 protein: CASSRGQLQETQYF; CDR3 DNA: TGTGCCAGCAGCCGGGGGCAGTTACAAGAGACCCAGTACTTC
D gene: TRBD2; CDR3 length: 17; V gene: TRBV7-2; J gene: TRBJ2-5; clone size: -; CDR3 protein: CASSLVWTSGRGETQYF; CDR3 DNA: TGTGCCAGCAGCTTAGTATGGACTAGCGGGAGAGGAGAGACCCAGTACTTC
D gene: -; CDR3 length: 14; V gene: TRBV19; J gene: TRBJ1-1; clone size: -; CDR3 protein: CASSDRTEDTEAFF; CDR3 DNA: TGTGCCAGTAGTGACAGGACGGAGGACACTGAAGCTTTCTTT
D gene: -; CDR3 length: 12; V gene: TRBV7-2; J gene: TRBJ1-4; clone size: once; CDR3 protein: CASSFTREKLFF; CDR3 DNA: TGTGCCAGCAGCTTCACTCGTGAAAAACTGTTTTTT
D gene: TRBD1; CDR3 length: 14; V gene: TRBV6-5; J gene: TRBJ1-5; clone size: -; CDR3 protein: CASSTRRGNQPQHF; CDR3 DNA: TGTGCCAGCAGTACACGCAGGGGGAATCAGCCCCAGCATTTT
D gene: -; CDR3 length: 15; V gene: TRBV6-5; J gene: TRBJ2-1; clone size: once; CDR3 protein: CASSLRGSSYNEQFF; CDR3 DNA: TGTGCCAGCAGTTTACGAGGGAGCTCCTACAATGAGCAGTTCTTC
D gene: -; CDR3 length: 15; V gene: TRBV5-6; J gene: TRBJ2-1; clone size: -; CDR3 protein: CASSFGGNSYNEQFF; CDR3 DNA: TGTGCCAGCAGCTTTGGAGGGAACTCCTACAATGAGCAGTTCTTC
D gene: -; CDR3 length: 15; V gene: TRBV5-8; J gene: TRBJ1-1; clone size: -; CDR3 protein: CASSFGGFMNTEAFF; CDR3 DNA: TGTGCCAGCAGCTTCGGCGGTTTCATGAACACTGAAGCTTTCTTT
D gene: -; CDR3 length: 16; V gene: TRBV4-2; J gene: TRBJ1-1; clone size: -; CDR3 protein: CASSQVRGGLNTEAFF; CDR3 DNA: TGTGCCAGCAGCCAAGTGAGGGGGGGGTTGAACACTGAAGCTTTCTTT
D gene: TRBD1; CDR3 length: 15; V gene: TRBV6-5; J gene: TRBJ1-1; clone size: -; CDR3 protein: CASSYRGQGSTEAFF; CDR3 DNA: TGTGCCAGCAGTTACCGTGGACAGGGATCCACTGAAGCTTTCTTT
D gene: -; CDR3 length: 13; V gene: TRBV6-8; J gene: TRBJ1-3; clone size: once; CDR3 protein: CASRRGAGNTIYF; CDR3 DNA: TGTGCCAGCAGACGAGGGGCAGGAAACACCATATATTTT
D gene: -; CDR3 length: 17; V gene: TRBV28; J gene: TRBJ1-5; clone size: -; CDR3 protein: CASRNARQSYSNQPQHF; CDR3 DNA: TGTGCCAGCAGAAATGCCAGACAAAGTTATAGCAATCAGCCCCAGCATTTT
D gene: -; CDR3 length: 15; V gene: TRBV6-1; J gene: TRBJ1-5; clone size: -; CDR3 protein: CASSEFWGHNQPQHF; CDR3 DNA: TGTGCCAGCAGTGAATTTTGGGGCCACAATCAGCCCCAGCATTTT
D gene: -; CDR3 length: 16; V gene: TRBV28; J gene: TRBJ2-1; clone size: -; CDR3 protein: CASSPLPGSSYNEQFF; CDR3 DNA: TGTGCCAGCAGTCCCCTTCCCGGGAGCTCCTACAATGAGCAGTTCTTC
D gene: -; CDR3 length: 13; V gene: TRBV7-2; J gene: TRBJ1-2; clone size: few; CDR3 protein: CANRRAGKSGYTF; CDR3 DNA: TGTGCCAACCGGAGGGCAGGGAAGAGTGGCTACACCTTC
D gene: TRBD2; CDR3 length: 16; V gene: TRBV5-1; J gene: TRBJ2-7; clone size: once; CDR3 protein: CASSSGVAGLSYEQYF; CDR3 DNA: TGCGCCAGCAGCTCTGGGGTAGCGGGGCTCTCCTACGAGCAGTACTTC
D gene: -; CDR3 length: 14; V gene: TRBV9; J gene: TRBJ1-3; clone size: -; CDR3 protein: CASSVGGTGNTIYF; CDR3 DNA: TGTGCCAGCAGCGTAGGGGGGACCGGAAACACCATATATTTT
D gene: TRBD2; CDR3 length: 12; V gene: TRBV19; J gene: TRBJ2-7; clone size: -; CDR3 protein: CASPSGRDRQYF; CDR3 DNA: TGTGCCAGCCCCAGCGGGAGAGATCGGCAGTACTTC
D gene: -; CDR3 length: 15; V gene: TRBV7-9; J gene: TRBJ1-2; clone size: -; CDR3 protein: CASSLFAGEGYGYTF; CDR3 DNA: TGTGCCAGCAGCTTATTCGCAGGAGAGGGCTATGGCTACACCTTC
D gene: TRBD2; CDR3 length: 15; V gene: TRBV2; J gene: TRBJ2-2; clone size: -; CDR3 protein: CASRGTSGNTGELFF; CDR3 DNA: TGTGCCAGCAGGGGGACTAGCGGGAACACCGGGGAGCTGTTTTTT
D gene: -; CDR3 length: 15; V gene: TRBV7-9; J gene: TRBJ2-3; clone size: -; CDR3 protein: CASSFFSSHLDTQYF; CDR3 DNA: TGTGCCAGCAGCTTTTTCTCTTCGCACTTAGATACGCAGTATTTT
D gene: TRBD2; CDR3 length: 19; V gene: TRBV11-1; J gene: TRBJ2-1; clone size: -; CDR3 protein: CASSLGLSSRSGKMNEQFF; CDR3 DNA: TGTGCCAGCAGCTTAGGGCTTTCATCCCGAAGCGGGAAGATGAATGAGCAGTTCTTC
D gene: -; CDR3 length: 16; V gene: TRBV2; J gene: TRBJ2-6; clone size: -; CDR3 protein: CASCLDRNSGANVLTF; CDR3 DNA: TGTGCCAGCTGTTTGGACAGAAACTCTGGGGCCAACGTCCTGACTTTC
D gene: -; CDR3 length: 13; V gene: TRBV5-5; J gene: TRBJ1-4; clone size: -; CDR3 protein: CASKVWFEGKLFF; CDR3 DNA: TGTGCCAGCAAGGTGTGGTTCGAGGGGAAACTGTTTTTT
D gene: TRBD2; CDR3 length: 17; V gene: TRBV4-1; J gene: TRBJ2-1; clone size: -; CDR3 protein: CASSQDGRGAYYNEQFF; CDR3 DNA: TGCGCCAGCAGCCAAGACGGGAGGGGCGCCTACTACAATGAGCAGTTCTTC
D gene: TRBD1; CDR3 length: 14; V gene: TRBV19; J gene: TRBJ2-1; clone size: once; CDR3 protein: CASSTRDRGNEQFF; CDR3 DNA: TGTGCCAGTAGTACCAGGGACAGAGGCAATGAGCAGTTCTTC
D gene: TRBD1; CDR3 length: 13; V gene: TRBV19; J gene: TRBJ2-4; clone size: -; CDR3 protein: CASGDRGDNIQYF; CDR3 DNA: TGTGCCAGTGGGGACAGGGGAGATAACATTCAGTACTTC
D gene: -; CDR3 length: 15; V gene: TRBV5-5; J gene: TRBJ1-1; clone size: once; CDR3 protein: CASSWGGTANTEAFF; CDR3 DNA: TGTGCCAGCAGCTGGGGAGGGACGGCGAACACTGAAGCTTTCTTT
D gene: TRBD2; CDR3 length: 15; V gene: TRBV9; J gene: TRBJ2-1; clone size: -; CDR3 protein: CASSAGLAGGHEQFF; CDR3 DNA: TGTGCCAGCAGCGCGGGACTAGCGGGAGGGCATGAGCAGTTCTTC
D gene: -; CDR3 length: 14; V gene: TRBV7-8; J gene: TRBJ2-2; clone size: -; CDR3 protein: CASSLQGWTGELFF; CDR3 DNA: TGTGCCAGCAGCTTACAGGGGTGGACCGGGGAGCTGTTTTTT
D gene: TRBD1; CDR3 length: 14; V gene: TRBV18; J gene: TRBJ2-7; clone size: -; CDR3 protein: CASSPGTGAGEQYF; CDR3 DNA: TGTGCCAGCTCACCCGGGACAGGGGCGGGGGAGCAGTACTTC
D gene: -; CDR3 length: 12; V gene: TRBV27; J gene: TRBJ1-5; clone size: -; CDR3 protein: CAGQGYNQPQHF; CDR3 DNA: TGTGCCGGTCAGGGGTACAATCAGCCCCAGCATTTT
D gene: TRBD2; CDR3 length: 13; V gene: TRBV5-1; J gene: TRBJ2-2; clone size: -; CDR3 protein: CASSLTSEGELFF; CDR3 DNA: TGCGCCAGCAGCTTAACTAGCGAAGGGGAGCTGTTTTTT
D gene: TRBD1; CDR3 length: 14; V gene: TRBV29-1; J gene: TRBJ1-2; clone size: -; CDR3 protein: CSARSRGPIYGYTF; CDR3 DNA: TGCAGCGCACGATCCAGGGGGCCTATCTATGGCTACACCTTC
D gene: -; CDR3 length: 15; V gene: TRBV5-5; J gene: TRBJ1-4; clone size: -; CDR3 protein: CASSHTSATNEKLFF; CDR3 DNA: TGTGCCAGCAGTCATACATCTGCAACTAATGAAAAACTGTTTTTT
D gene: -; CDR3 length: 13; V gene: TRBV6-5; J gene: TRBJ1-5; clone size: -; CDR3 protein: CASSYRVLEPQHF; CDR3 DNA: TGTGCCAGCAGTTACAGGGTTCTCGAGCCCCAGCATTTT
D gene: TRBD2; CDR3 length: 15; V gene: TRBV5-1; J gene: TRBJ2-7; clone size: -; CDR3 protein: CASSSGLEESYEQYF; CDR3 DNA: TGCGCCAGCAGCTCCGGACTAGAGGAATCCTACGAGCAGTACTTC